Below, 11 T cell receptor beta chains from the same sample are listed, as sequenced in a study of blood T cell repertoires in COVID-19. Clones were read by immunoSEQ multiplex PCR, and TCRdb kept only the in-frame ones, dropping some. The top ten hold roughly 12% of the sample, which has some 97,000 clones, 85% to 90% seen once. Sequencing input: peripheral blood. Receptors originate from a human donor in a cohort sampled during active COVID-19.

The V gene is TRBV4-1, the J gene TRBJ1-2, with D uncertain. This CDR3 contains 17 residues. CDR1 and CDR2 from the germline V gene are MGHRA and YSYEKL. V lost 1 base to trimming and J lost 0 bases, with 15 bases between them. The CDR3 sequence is CASSQVGGLVSNYGYTF. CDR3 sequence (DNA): TGCGCCAGCAGCCAAGTTGGAGGGCTGGTGTCTAACTATGGCTACACCTTC.

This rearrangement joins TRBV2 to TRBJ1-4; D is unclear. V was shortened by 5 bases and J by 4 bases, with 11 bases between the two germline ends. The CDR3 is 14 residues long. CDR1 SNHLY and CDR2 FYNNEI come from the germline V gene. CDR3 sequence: CASSSTLINEKLFF. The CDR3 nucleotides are TGTGCCAGCAGTTCGACACTCATTAATGAAAAACTGTTTTTT.

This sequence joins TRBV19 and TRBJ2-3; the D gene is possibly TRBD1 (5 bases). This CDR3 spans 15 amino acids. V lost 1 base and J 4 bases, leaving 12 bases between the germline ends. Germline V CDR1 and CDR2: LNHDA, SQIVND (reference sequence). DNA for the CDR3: TGTGCCAGTAGTATAGGGCAGGGATGGGCAGATACGCAGTATTTT. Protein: CASSIGQGWADTQYF.

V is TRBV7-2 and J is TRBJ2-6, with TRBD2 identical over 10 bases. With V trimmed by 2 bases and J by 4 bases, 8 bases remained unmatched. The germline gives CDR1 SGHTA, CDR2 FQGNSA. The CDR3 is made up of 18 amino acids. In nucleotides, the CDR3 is TGTGCCAGCAGCTTAAGGTCTAGCGGGGGCCTCGGGGCCAACGTCCTGACTTTC. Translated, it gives CASSLRSSGGLGANVLTF.

In DNA, the CDR3 is TGTGCCAGCAGCAGGGACAGGGGTGAATACAATGAGCAGTTCTTC. Its protein product is CASSRDRGEYNEQFF. The rearrangement uses TRBV2 and TRBJ2-1, with 10 bases matching TRBD1. CDR1 and CDR2 from the germline V gene are SNHLY and FYNNEI. CDR3 length: 15 residues. V lost 6 bases to trimming and J lost 4 bases; unmatched junction nucleotides: 6. Combining the CDR3 with reference TRBV2 and TRBJ2-1 gives the whole variable domain EPEVTQTPSHQVTQMGQEVILRCVPISNHLYFYWYRQILGQKVEFLVSFYNNEISEKSEIFDDQFSVERPDGSNFTLKIRSTKLEDSAMYFCASSRDRGEYNEQFFGPGTRLTVL.

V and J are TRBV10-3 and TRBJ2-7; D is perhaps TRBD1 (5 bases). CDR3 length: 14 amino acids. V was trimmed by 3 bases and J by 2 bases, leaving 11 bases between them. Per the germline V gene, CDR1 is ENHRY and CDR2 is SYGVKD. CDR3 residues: CAISDLGRAYEQYF. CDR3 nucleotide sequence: TGTGCCATCAGTGACTTGGGCAGGGCCTACGAGCAGTACTTC.

CDR3 in DNA: TGTGCCAGCAGTTTATGGGAGGGACGGACAGATACGCAGTATTTT. As protein: CASSLWEGRTDTQYF. The V call is TRBV27, the J call TRBJ2-3, with 7 nucleotides matching TRBD2. The CDR3 spans 15 residues. V lost 1 base, J lost 3 bases, and 4 bases stayed unmatched. CDR1 and CDR2 (germline): MNHEY, SMNVEV (reference sequence).

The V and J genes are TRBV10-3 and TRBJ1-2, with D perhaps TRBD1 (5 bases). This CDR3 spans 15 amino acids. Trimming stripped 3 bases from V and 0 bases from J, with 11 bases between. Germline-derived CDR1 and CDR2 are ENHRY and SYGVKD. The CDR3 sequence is CAISDSRQTNYGYTF. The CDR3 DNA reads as TGTGCCATCAGTGACTCCCGACAGACTAACTATGGCTACACCTTC.

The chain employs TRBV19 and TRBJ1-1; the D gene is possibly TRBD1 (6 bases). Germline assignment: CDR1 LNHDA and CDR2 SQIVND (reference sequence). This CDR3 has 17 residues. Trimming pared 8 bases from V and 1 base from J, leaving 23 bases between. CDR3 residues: CASLANGRGGKNTEAFF. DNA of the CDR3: TGTGCCAGTTTGGCTAACGGGCGAGGGGGAAAGAACACTGAAGCTTTCTTT.

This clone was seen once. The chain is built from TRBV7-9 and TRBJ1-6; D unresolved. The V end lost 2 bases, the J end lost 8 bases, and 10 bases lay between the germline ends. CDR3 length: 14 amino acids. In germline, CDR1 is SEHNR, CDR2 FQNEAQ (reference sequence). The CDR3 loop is CASSLNLPDSPLHF. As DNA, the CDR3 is TGTGCCAGCAGCTTAAATCTGCCGGATTCACCCCTCCACTTT.

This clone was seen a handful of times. The CDR3 protein is CASSIWDRNTGELFF. CDR3 sequence (DNA): TGTGCCAGTAGTATCTGGGACAGAAACACCGGGGAGCTGTTTTTT. The rearrangement uses TRBV19 and TRBJ2-2; 7 bases agree with TRBD1. The trim removed 3 bases at V and 2 bases at J, leaving 3 bases unmatched. CDR1 and CDR2 from the germline V gene are LNHDA and SQIVND (reference sequence). The CDR3 is made up of 15 amino acids.